This TCR beta chain was identified during a study of blood T cell repertoires in COVID-19. Across the study: Italy, Spain and the United States were the sources of the convalescent and acute COVID-19 samples. T cells, B-cell-depleted T cells, or PBMCs supplied cDNA or gDNA.

As handled by the study authors: Counts of nucleated cells, estimated from reference gene primer amplification, were obtained. Sequencing was performed with immunoSEQ multiplex PCR; in TCRdb, only in-frame clones are kept and a portion is missing. V, J and clone size are taken as reported in that table, and D and trimming were inferred from the DNA itself. The sample consists of approximately 180,000 clones, approximately 85% of them appearing once. Trimming removed 1 base at V and 8 bases at J, with 11 bases between. Germline CDR1 and CDR2: GTSNPN and SVGIG (reference sequence). CDR3 length: 12 amino acids.

The V and J genes are TRBV30 and TRBJ1-1; possibly TRBD1 for D (6 bases). Sample: peripheral blood. The TCR originated in a human donor with active or convalescent COVID-19. The donor label of this sample is uncertain. The CDR3 sequence is CAWSAWGREAFF. CDR3 DNA: TGTGCCTGGAGTGCCTGGGGGCGAGAAGCTTTCTTT.